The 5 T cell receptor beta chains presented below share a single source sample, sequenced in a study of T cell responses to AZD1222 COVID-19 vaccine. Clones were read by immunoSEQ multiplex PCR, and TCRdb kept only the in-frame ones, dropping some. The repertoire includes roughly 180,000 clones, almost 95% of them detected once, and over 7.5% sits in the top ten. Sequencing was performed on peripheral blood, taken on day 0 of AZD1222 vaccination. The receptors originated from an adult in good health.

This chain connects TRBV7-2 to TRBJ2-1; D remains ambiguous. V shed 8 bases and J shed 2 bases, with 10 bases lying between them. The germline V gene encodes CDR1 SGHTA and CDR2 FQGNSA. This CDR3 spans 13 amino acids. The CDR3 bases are TGTGCCAGCGCGCAAGTCCCCTACAATGAGCAGTTCTTC. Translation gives CASAQVPYNEQFF.

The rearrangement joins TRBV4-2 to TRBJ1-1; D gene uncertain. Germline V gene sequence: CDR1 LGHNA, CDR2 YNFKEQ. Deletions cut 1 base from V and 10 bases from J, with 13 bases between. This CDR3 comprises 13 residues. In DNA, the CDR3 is TGTGCCAGCAGCCAAGGTGGGCAGGCGAGAGCTTTCTTT. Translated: CASSQGGQARAFF.

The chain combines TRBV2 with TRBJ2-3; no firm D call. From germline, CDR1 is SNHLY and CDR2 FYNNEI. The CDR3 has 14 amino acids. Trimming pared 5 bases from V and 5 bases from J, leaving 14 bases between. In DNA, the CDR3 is TGTGCCAGCAGTCCCTGGGTCGACGGAGATACGCAGTATTTT. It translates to CASSPWVDGDTQYF.

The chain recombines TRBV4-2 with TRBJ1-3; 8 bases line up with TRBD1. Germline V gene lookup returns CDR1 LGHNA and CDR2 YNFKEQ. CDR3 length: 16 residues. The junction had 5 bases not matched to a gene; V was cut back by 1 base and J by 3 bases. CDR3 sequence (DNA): TGTGCCAGCAGCCAAGCAGGGGGCGTAAGTGGAAACACCATATATTTT. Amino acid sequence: CASSQAGGVSGNTIYF.

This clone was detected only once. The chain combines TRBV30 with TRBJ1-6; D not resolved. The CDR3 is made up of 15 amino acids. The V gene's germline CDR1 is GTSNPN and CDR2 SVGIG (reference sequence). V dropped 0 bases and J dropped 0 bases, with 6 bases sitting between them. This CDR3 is CAWSVGSSYNSPLHF. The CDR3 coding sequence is TGTGCCTGGAGTGTTGGGAGCTCCTATAATTCACCCCTCCACTTT.